This entry is about one TCR beta chain. The antigen is unknown. This specimen comes from a study of blood T cells in healthy people across ages. General study points: Estimates of diversity drawn from one million T cells were considered underestimates.

Drawn from each donor were approximately 9.2 milliliters of peripheral blood. CDR1 and CDR2 from the germline V gene are SNHLY and FYNNEI. The V and J ends lost 5 bases and 5 bases, in that order; junction bases with no gene match: 9. The CDR3 totals 16 residues. A second PCR of about 7 to 12 cycles used a sample-barcoded 5' primer and a J-beta primer mix. Carrying 12 random nucleotides, a template-switch adaptor labeled each individual cDNA molecule. A single record per CDR3 protein comes from TCRdb applying MiXCR to the 5' RACE reads. The sample includes around 400,000 distinct CDR3 sequences, 45% to 60% of them seen just once.

The source of this sequence is a man aged 55-75 years in good health. V usage is TRBV2 and J usage is TRBJ2-1, with 10 positions matching TRBD2. The sequencing input was blood. The CDR3 reads CASSPVRAGGNNEQFF. CDR3 DNA sequence: TGTGCCAGCAGTCCTGTCAGAGCGGGGGGGAACAATGAGCAGTTCTTC. Using reference TRBV2 and TRBJ2-1 for the parts outside the CDR3, the full variable domain is EPEVTQTPSHQVTQMGQEVILRCVPISNHLYFYWYRQILGQKVEFLVSFYNNEISEKSEIFDDQFSVERPDGSNFTLKIRSTKLEDSAMYFCASSPVRAGGNNEQFFGPGTRLTVL.